This passage covers 25 T cell receptor beta chains from one sample sequenced in a study of breast tumors, draining lymph nodes, adjacent tissues. TCRdb used MiXCR to reprocess the multiplex PCR reads, holding one entry per CDR3 protein. The table lists about 140,000 distinct CDR3 sequences, approximately 30% of them singletons. Samples came from axillary lymph nodes draining the breast cancer. Sequenced input: axillary lymph node tissue. Source of these receptors: a female donor with breast cancer. Some clones in this sample may be carry-over from other donors' samples.

In this sample, this clonotype turned up many times. This rearrangement joins TRBV20-1 to TRBJ2-1, with 8 bases lining up with TRBD2. With 3 bases clipped from V and 4 bases from J, the junction kept 2 bases outside the gene matches. Looked up from germline, CDR1 is DFQATT and CDR2 is SNEGSKA (reference sequence). The CDR3 is made up of 13 amino acids. CDR3 DNA: TGCAGTGCTAGCGGGGGGGGATACAATGAGCAGTTCTTC. Translating gives CSASGGGYNEQFF.

This clonotype was counted between two and nine times. Since a much larger clone is just one base distant, this may be a read error. This sequence joins TRBV20-1 and TRBJ2-5, with D perhaps matching TRBD2 (6 bases). This CDR3 has 15 residues. Germline CDR1 is DFQATT and CDR2 is SNEGSKA (reference sequence). CDR3 residues: CSARRVGSGQETQCF. CDR3 nucleotides: TGCAGTGCTAGAAGGGTTGGTAGCGGACAAGAGACCCAGTGCTTC.

On this clonotype itself: Sequence at one end of the junction differs from germline and may be a read error. The J gene is TRBJ2-1, the V gene TRBV2; D tentatively reads TRBD1 or TRBD2 (5 bases each). This CDR3 is built from 15 residues. Germline CDR1 SNHLY, CDR2 FYNNEI. The CDR3 region is CASSALGVSYNEQSF. The CDR3 region has the DNA TGCGCCAGCAGCGCCTTGGGGGTCTCCTACAATGAGCAGTCCTTC.

J is TRBJ1-1 and V is TRBV6-1, with 10 bases matching TRBD1. Germline CDR1 reads MNHNS; CDR2 reads SASEGT. The CDR3 is 14 amino acids. Germline trimming cut 6 bases from V and 5 bases from J; bases unmatched to any gene: 6. This CDR3 reads CASSWTGGETEAFF. In DNA, the CDR3 is TGTGCCAGCAGCTGGACAGGGGGGGAGACTGAAGCTTTCTTT.

This clonotype was seen many times. This chain joins TRBV4-1 and TRBJ2-2, with 8 nucleotides matching TRBD1. The germline V gene has CDR1 MGHRA and CDR2 YSYEKL. The CDR3 has 16 amino acids. Trimming removed 0 bases from V and 2 bases from J; junction bases left unmatched: 2. The CDR3 protein is CASSQETGGNTGELFF. For the CDR3, the DNA is TGCGCCAGCAGCCAAGAAACAGGGGGTAACACCGGGGAGCTGTTTTTT.

In its sample, this clonotype was seen many times. The chain couples TRBV30 to TRBJ1-2, with D tentatively TRBD1 (5 bases). This CDR3 contains 15 residues. V lost 8 bases, J lost 4 bases, and 23 bases lay in between. Germline CDR1 is GTSNPN and CDR2 is SVGIG (reference sequence). CDR3 sequence (DNA): TGTGCCGCGAGACCTCGGGACCGCAAGCTCTATGGCTACACCTTC. Protein product: CAARPRDRKLYGYTF.

About this clonotype: The CDR3 carries no conserved terminal phenylalanine or tryptophan, so it likely arises from a read error. V and J are TRBV19 and TRBJ2-6, with D perhaps matching TRBD1 or TRBD2 (5 bases each). CDR1 and CDR2 (germline): LNHDA, SQIVND (reference sequence). The CDR3 loop spans 18 amino acids. The CDR3 DNA reads as TGTGCCAGCCATCCTGCTGAGGGCTCGGTTCTTGGGGCGAACGTCCTGACTTAC. This translates into CASHPAEGSVLGANVLTY.

This clonotype showed up many times. J is TRBJ1-2 and V is TRBV6-5; D not resolved. CDR3 size: 13 residues. Germline lookup yields CDR1 MNHEY and CDR2 SVGAGI. Trimming removed 5 bases from V and 7 bases from J, with 14 bases in between. The CDR3 DNA reads TGTGCCAGCAGTGTACGCGGGGATTCTGGCTACACCTTC. Protein sequence: CASSVRGDSGYTF.

This clonotype was counted ten times or more. This chain joins TRBV2 and TRBJ2-4; no clear D. V was pared by 8 bases and J by 0 bases, with 17 bases between. CDR1 is SNHLY, CDR2 FYNNEI, per germline. The CDR3 is 16 residues long. The DNA of the CDR3 is TGTGCCAGCGGGGATTATCTAAGTCAAGCCAAAAACATTCAGTACTTC. This gives the protein CASGDYLSQAKNIQYF.

This clonotype was counted at least ten times. The chain recombines TRBV12-3 or TRBV12-4 with TRBJ2-3, with TRBD2 matching 10 bases. Germline trimming cut 3 bases from V and 6 bases from J; bases unmatched to any gene: 9. CDR3 length equals 16 residues. The CDR3 protein is CASSLTSGGAWDTQYF. CDR3 coding DNA: TGTGCCAGCAGTTTGACCAGCGGGGGGGCATGGGATACGCAGTATTTT.

This clonotype was seen many times. The chain employs TRBV28 and TRBJ1-5, with a possible D match to TRBD1 (5 bases). The CDR3 sequence is 13 residues long. Trimming took off 7 bases at V and 7 bases at J, with 14 bases between the two ends. CDR1 and CDR2 (germline): MDHEN, SYDVKM. Here the CDR3 reads CASTTYGDQPQHF. CDR3 nucleotides: TGTGCCAGCACCACGTACGGGGACCAGCCCCAGCATTTT.

Ten or more counts support this clonotype. V usage is TRBV6-1 and J usage is TRBJ2-1; 12 positions agree with TRBD2. The CDR3 extends over 16 amino acids. The J segment lost 3 bases and the V segment lost 4 bases, leaving 4 bases of the junction unmatched. From germline, CDR1 is MNHNS and CDR2 SASEGT. This chain's CDR3 is CASSASTSGGYNEQFF. For the CDR3, the DNA is TGTGCCAGCAGTGCCTCGACTAGCGGGGGCTACAATGAGCAGTTCTTC.

This clonotype has a count of ten or more. The V call is TRBV11-3, the J call TRBJ2-5, with D unclear. The ends were cut back, 4 bases at V and 0 bases at J, with 3 bases in the middle. The CDR3 contains 12 residues. Germline CDR1 reads SGHNT; CDR2 reads YENEEA. CDR3 nucleotide sequence: TGTGCCAGCAGCTCCTACCAAGAGACCCAGTACTTC. Translated: CASSSYQETQYF.

There are a few counts of this clonotype. The junction departs from germline at one end; a sequencing error may be responsible. V and J are TRBV6-5 and TRBJ2-2; D ambiguous. The CDR3 loop spans 13 amino acids. Germline CDR1 is MNHEY and CDR2 is SVGAGI. The CDR3 is CASSHSWAGELFF. The CDR3 nucleotides read TGTGCCAGCAGTCACTCTTGGGCCGGGGAGCTGTTTTTT.

The CDR3 region is CALGGASGANVLTF. The CDR3 DNA sequence: TGTGCCCTCGGGGGAGCCTCTGGGGCCAACGTCCTGACTTTC. This chain connects TRBV6-6 to TRBJ2-6; D is possibly TRBD2 (6 bases). The CDR3 length is 14 residues. The germline CDR1 and CDR2 sequences are MNHNY and SVGAGI (reference sequence). Trimming pared 11 bases from V and 0 bases from J, leaving 11 bases between.

Regarding this clonotype: A much larger clone sits a single nucleotide away, making a read error possible. It is likely a read error, because the conserved phenylalanine at the end of the CDR3 is missing. V and J are TRBV6-1 and TRBJ2-1, with TRBD1 matching 9 bases. After removal of 2 bases from V and 9 bases from J, the junction contained 8 bases not matched to a gene. The CDR3 is made up of 15 amino acids. Germline values: CDR1 MNHNS, CDR2 SASEGT. DNA of the CDR3: TGTGCCAGCAGTGAAAAACAGGGGGCGCCCCCTGAGCAGTTCGTC. It encodes CASSEKQGAPPEQFV.

The chain carries TRBV6-1 and TRBJ2-3, with D possibly matching TRBD1 (7 bases). This CDR3 comprises 17 residues. Germline-derived CDR1 and CDR2 are MNHNS and SASEGT. The ends were cut back, 5 bases at V and 2 bases at J, with 20 bases in the middle. The CDR3 protein is CASSQIGGQLNTDTQYF. The CDR3 DNA is TGTGCCAGCAGTCAAATCGGGGGACAGCTGAACACAGATACGCAGTATTTT.

This clonotype was recorded many times. This chain uses TRBV6-4 with TRBJ1-5; D ambiguous. The germline gives CDR1 MRHNA, CDR2 SNTAGT. With 11 bases removed from V and 4 bases from J, the gap between germline ends came to 15 bases. The CDR3 length is 13 residues. CDR3 in amino acids: CAVLPHQNQPQHF. For the CDR3, the DNA is TGTGCCGTCTTACCCCACCAAAATCAGCCCCAGCATTTT.

This clonotype appeared many times. This rearrangement joins TRBV19 to TRBJ2-2; a possible D gene is TRBD2 (6 bases). The germline CDR1 and CDR2 sequences are LNHDA and SQIVND (reference sequence). This CDR3 spans 14 amino acids. Trimming took 4 bases from V and 5 from J, leaving 11 bases between them. The CDR3 is CASSTAGRTGELFF. CDR3 bases: TGTGCCAGTAGTACCGCAGGGAGGACCGGGGAGCTGTTTTTT.

As to this clonotype: A read error may account for a junction end that differs from germline. The chain uses TRBV6-5 and TRBJ1-6; D uncertain. This CDR3 comprises 13 residues. CDR1 and CDR2 (germline): MNHEY, SVGAGI. CDR3 nucleotides: TGTGCCGGCAGTTACAGTTCGTATTCACCCCTCCACTTT. This sequence encodes CAGSYSSYSPLHF.

In this sample, this clonotype turned up many times. V is TRBV3-1 and J is TRBJ1-5; D is unclear. The CDR3 has 14 amino acids. Trimming pared 4 bases from V and 4 bases from J, leaving 11 bases between. From germline, CDR1 is LGHDT and CDR2 YNNKEL (reference sequence). The chain's CDR3 is CASSREGANQPQHF. CDR3 DNA sequence: TGTGCCAGCAGCCGAGAGGGCGCGAATCAGCCCCAGCATTTT.

V usage is TRBV27 and J usage is TRBJ1-1; D is unclear. The CDR3 has 13 residues. V lost 0 bases, J lost 5 bases, and 7 bases lay in between. Looked up from germline, CDR1 is MNHEY and CDR2 is SMNVEV (reference sequence). CDR3 amino acids: CASSLSGQTEAFF. DNA for the CDR3: TGTGCCAGCAGTTTATCTGGGCAAACTGAAGCTTTCTTT.

This clonotype was counted at least ten times. The chain employs TRBV7-9 and TRBJ1-5; D might be TRBD1 (5 bases). The germline V and J ends were trimmed by 2 bases and 7 bases, with 12 bases remaining between them. CDR3 length: 14 residues. The germline CDR1 and CDR2 sequences are SEHNR and FQNEAQ (reference sequence). CDR3 sequence reads: CASSLSAGSQPQHF. The CDR3 nucleotides are TGTGCCAGCAGCTTATCGGCAGGGAGCCAGCCCCAGCATTTT.

The table lists this clonotype with many counts. This chain uses TRBV29-1 with TRBJ2-1; perhaps D is TRBD1 or TRBD2 (5 bases each). Germline CDR1 SQVTM, CDR2 ANQGSEA. V lost 3 bases to trimming and J lost 0 bases, with 6 bases between them. The CDR3 runs 13 residues. The CDR3 is CSVDGGSYNEQFF. CDR3 sequence (DNA): TGCAGCGTTGATGGGGGCTCCTACAATGAGCAGTTCTTC.

This clonotype was counted ten times or more. The rearrangement uses TRBV5-1 and TRBJ2-1; perhaps TRBD1 as D (6 bases). CDR1 and CDR2 (germline): SGHRS, YFSETQ. The CDR3 loop spans 11 amino acids. Trimming removed 0 bases at V and 12 bases at J, with 7 bases between. In DNA form, the CDR3 reads TGCGCCAGCAGCTTGGAACAGGGGCAGTTCTTC. It codes for CASSLEQGQFF.